This TCR beta chain was recorded in a study of memory CD4+ T cells and cytomegalovirus serostatus. Single viable CD3+CD4+CD8-CD45RO+ cells were sorted as the memory CD4+ T cells. Trimming shortened V by 0 bases and J by 2 bases, and 11 bases separated the two germline ends. The CDR3 totals 15 residues. Germline lookup yields CDR1 MNHEY and CDR2 SVGAGI. Method: immunoSEQ multiplex PCR; TCRdb's copy keeps in-frame clones and lacks some. In the table there are under 55,000 clones, 65% to 80% of which are singletons. The receptor was isolated from an adult in good health and CMV-seropositive. The J gene is TRBJ2-7, the V gene TRBV6-5, with a tentative D call TRBD2 (6 bases). Sequencing input: memory CD4+ T cells from blood. The CDR3 reads CASSYSYGEAYEQYF. The CDR3 region has the DNA TGTGCCAGCAGTTACTCGTATGGGGAGGCCTACGAGCAGTACTTC.